The 10 T cell receptor beta chains presented below share a single source sample, sequenced in a study of beta chain features in type 1 diabetes. Expressed TCRB transcripts were sequenced because the entire RNA isolate underwent reverse transcription. Libraries were prepared by immunoSEQ multiplex PCR; TCRdb keeps only in-frame clonotypes and omits some of them. Of under 900,000 clones in the sample, roughly 15% were seen once. The material sequenced was naive CD4+ T cells from blood. The origin of the receptors is a woman aged 18-29 years in good health.

The rearrangement joins TRBV6-6 to TRBJ2-1, with TRBD1 identical over 9 bases. Germline CDR1 MNHNY, CDR2 SVGAGI (reference sequence). J gave up 6 bases and V 2 bases, and 8 bases lay outside the gene matches. The CDR3 contains 16 residues. CDR3 loop: CASSYTPGQGRNEQFF. Here the CDR3 DNA reads TGTGCCAGCAGTTACACACCGGGACAGGGACGCAATGAGCAGTTCTTC.

The J gene is TRBJ2-3, the V gene TRBV9; D gene uncertain. CDR3 length: 16 residues. V was trimmed by 1 base and J by 0 bases, leaving 12 bases between them. Germline V gene lookup returns CDR1 SGDLS and CDR2 YYNGEE. The CDR3 spells CASSVNQVPSTDTQYF. CDR3 nucleotides: TGTGCCAGCAGCGTAAACCAAGTACCTAGCACAGATACGCAGTATTTT.

This clone was seen a few times. V and J are TRBV19 and TRBJ2-1, with 7 bases fitting TRBD2. CDR1 and CDR2 from the germline V gene are LNHDA and SQIVND (reference sequence). The V segment lost 5 bases and the J segment 0 bases; nucleotides outside the gene matches: 10. This CDR3 is 17 amino acids long. CDR3 protein: CASSQQLAPNSYNEQFF. The DNA of the CDR3 is TGTGCCAGTAGTCAACAACTAGCGCCTAACTCCTACAATGAGCAGTTCTTC. Drawing the rest from reference TRBV19 and TRBJ2-1, the complete variable domain is DGGITQSPKYLFRKEGQNVTLSCEQNLNHDAMYWYRQDPGQGLRLIYYSQIVNDFQKGDIAEGYSVSREKKESFPLTVTSAQKNPTAFYLCASSQQLAPNSYNEQFFGPGTRLTVL.

The rearrangement joins TRBV5-8 to TRBJ1-2; 8 positions match TRBD1. Trimming took 2 bases from V and 8 from J; bases not matched to a gene: 11. Germline CDR1 SGHTS, CDR2 YDEGEE. This CDR3 has 15 residues. The CDR3 DNA is TGTGCCAGCAGCTTATCGGAACAGGGGGTGGAAGGCTACACCTTC. Its protein is CASSLSEQGVEGYTF. The entire variable domain, with the rest obtained from reference TRBV5-8 and TRBJ1-2, is as follows: EAGVTQSPTHLIKTRGQQATLRCSPISGHTSVYWYQQALGLGLQFLLWYDEGEERNRGNFPPRFSGRQFPNYSSELNVNALELEDSALYLCASSLSEQGVEGYTFGSGTRLTVV.

This clone was observed a handful of times. The genes are TRBV20-1 and TRBJ2-4, with D unresolved. Looked up from germline, CDR1 is DFQATT and CDR2 is SNEGSKA (reference sequence). This CDR3 is 10 amino acids long. V was shortened by 3 bases and J by 10 bases, with 7 bases between the two germline ends. CDR3 nucleotide sequence: TGCAGTGCTAGGACGTTAATTCAGTACTTC. Residues: CSARTLIQYF.

CDR3 loop: CASSLRGQGLPGNTIYF. DNA for the CDR3: TGTGCCAGCAGTTTACGGGGACAGGGTTTGCCTGGAAACACCATATATTTT. V gene TRBV27 combines with J gene TRBJ1-3; 9 bases are a match to TRBD1. V was pared by 2 bases and J by 2 bases, with 7 bases of the junction left unmatched. Germline-derived CDR1 and CDR2 are MNHEY and SMNVEV (reference sequence). The CDR3 runs to 17 residues.

CDR3: CASSTPQGRNYTF. In DNA, the CDR3 is TGTGCCAGCAGTACCCCGCAGGGTAGAAACTACACCTTC. V and J are TRBV6-5 and TRBJ1-2, with D perhaps TRBD1 (5 bases). The V and J ends lost 5 bases and 10 bases respectively, with 17 bases between them. Germline V lookup: CDR1 MNHEY, CDR2 SVGAGI. There are 13 residues in the CDR3.

This clone has a single count. The chain links TRBV19 to TRBJ2-5; D unresolved. Looked up from germline, CDR1 is LNHDA and CDR2 is SQIVND (reference sequence). The V gene lost 7 bases and the J gene lost 7 bases, with 7 bases spanning the gap. The CDR3 is made up of 10 amino acids. The CDR3 is CASTLRTQYF. CDR3 sequence (DNA): TGTGCCAGTACGTTGAGGACCCAGTACTTC.

This chain connects TRBV4-2 to TRBJ2-7; possible D gene TRBD1, 5 bases. Germline V gene sequence: CDR1 LGHNA, CDR2 YNFKEQ. This CDR3 is 14 amino acids long. V was clipped by 6 bases and J by 8 bases, with 20 bases between them. The DNA of the CDR3 is TGTGCCAGCAGTCCGTTCCAGGGATCTACGCAGCAGTACTTC. Translating it yields CASSPFQGSTQQYF.

In its sample, this clone was seen a few times. J is TRBJ2-5 and V is TRBV6-6; perhaps TRBD2 as D (6 bases). This CDR3 is built from 15 residues. The germline gives CDR1 MNHNY, CDR2 SVGAGI (reference sequence). V was trimmed by 5 bases and J by 2 bases, leaving 15 bases between them. CDR3 residues: CASSLTGLTQETQYF. The CDR3 coding sequence is TGTGCCAGCAGTCTTACGGGACTCACACAAGAGACCCAGTACTTC.